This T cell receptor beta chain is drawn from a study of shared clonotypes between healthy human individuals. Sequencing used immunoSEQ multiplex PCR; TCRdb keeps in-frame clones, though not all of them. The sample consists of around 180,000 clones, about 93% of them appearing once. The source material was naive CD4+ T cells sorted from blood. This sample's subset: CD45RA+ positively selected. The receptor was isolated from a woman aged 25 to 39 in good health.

The CDR3 DNA reads TGTGCTAGTGGTTTGGTAAAGGTCGACGACCAGGGGGTTTTAGATCAGCCCCAGCATTTT. Its translation: CASGLVKVDDQGVLDQPQHF. This sequence joins TRBV12-5 and TRBJ1-5, with 7 bases lining up with TRBD1. The CDR3 extends over 20 amino acids. The V gene end was trimmed by 0 bases and the J gene end by 5 bases; junction bases not matched to a gene: 19. The germline V gene has CDR1 LGHNT and CDR2 FRNRAP.